This TCR beta chain was sequenced for a study of cytomegalovirus exposure and HLA in healthy donors. Study-level findings and limits: Later work showed greater clonal expansion in HLA-associated TCR beta chains than in equally common others. Analyses of presence and absence presupposed an approximately uniform sequencing depth across donors.

Note on this clone: What it binds is not known.

This CDR3 is built from 18 residues. Trimming removed 4 bases at V and 8 bases at J, with 28 bases between. Germline V gene sequence: CDR1 SGHDT, CDR2 YYEEEE. PCR involved 60 Vbeta and 13 Jbeta primers. Some clones are missing from TCRdb's copy, which holds only in-frame ones; the method was immunoSEQ multiplex PCR. The sample lists about 220,000 clones; 82% were seen once. This receptor was identified in a woman aged 40 to 50 in good health and CMV-seropositive. The chain employs TRBV5-6 and TRBJ2-1; tentatively, D is TRBD1 (6 bases). Sequencing input: PBMCs. DNA of the CDR3: TGTGCCAGCAGCCATAACCTGTTAGGGTTGGGACAAATCGATGAGCAGTTCTTC. This encodes CASSHNLLGLGQIDEQFF.